Sequencing of this T cell receptor (beta chain) was carried out in a study of graft-versus-host responses after intestinal transplantation. At the level of the study: Transplantation in recipients was multivisceral, liver-intestinal, or isolated intestinal.

Trimming cost V 6 bases and J 2 bases; bases outside gene matches: 6. Germline V gene lookup returns CDR1 LNHDA and CDR2 SQIVND (reference sequence). The CDR3 spans 14 residues. Generated by immunoSEQ multiplex PCR, the TCRdb table keeps only in-frame clones and is missing some. Found here are roughly 120,000 clones, approximately 95% of them singletons; the top ten hold around 3.3%. Whole-study results and caveats: Maximum circulating GvH clone levels tracked with early post-transplant HvG decreases. Individuals who had graft-donor T cell macrochimerism had allografts that showed high graft-versus-host to host-versus-graft clonal ratios.

With regard to this clone: The antigen is not known.

The source material was unstimulated CD8+ T cells sorted from spleen or lymph node cells, sampled before intestinal transplant. The rearrangement links TRBV19 to TRBJ1-2, with 7 bases matching TRBD1. The receptor was isolated from a human donor who received an intestinal transplant. CDR3 in amino acids: CASSSGQRNYGYTF. The CDR3 DNA reads TGTGCCAGTAGCTCGGGACAGAGAAACTATGGCTACACCTTC. Using reference TRBV19 and TRBJ1-2 for the parts outside the CDR3, the full variable domain is DGGITQSPKYLFRKEGQNVTLSCEQNLNHDAMYWYRQDPGQGLRLIYYSQIVNDFQKGDIAEGYSVSREKKESFPLTVTSAQKNPTAFYLCASSSGQRNYGYTFGSGTRLTVV.